Below, 32 T cell receptor beta chains from the same sample are listed, as sequenced in a study of T cell responses to AZD1222 COVID-19 vaccine. The protocol was immunoSEQ multiplex PCR, while the TCRdb copy is restricted to in-frame clones and leaves out a portion. The profile shows approximately 190,000 clones, around nine tenths of them singletons. Sample: peripheral blood, taken 28 days after the second dose of the MenACWY control vaccine. Every receptor here comes from an adult who received the MenACWY meningococcal vaccine as a control.

The chain carries TRBV5-4 and TRBJ2-1, with D tentatively TRBD2 (6 bases). V lost 4 bases and J lost 10, with 15 bases in between. This CDR3 has 13 residues. Germline CDR1 is SGHNT and CDR2 is YYREEE (reference sequence). The CDR3 DNA follows: TGTGCCAGCAGCCGAGGCCCCCGGGAGGAGCAGTTCTTC. It codes for CASSRGPREEQFF.

The rearrangement joins TRBV6-5 to TRBJ2-5; the D call may be TRBD1 or TRBD2 (6 bases each). The CDR3 extends over 14 amino acids. Germline CDR1 and CDR2: MNHEY and SVGAGI. V lost 5 bases and J lost 2, with 12 bases in between. The CDR3 loop is CASSLQGRQETQYF. In DNA form, the CDR3 reads TGTGCCAGCAGTCTCCAGGGGAGGCAAGAGACCCAGTACTTC.

The chain employs TRBV7-8 and TRBJ2-5, with TRBD2 matching over 7 bases. In germline, CDR1 is SGHVS, CDR2 FQNEAQ. CDR3 length equals 16 residues. After removal of 1 base from V and 2 bases from J, the junction contained 7 bases not matched to a gene. CDR3 loop: CASSLGSGRGQETQYF. In DNA, the CDR3 is TGTGCCAGCAGCTTAGGGTCGGGGCGGGGGCAAGAGACCCAGTACTTC.

V gene TRBV5-1 combines with J gene TRBJ1-6; D unresolved. Looked up from germline, CDR1 is SGHRS and CDR2 is YFSETQ. CDR3 length: 15 amino acids. Trimming left V 0 bases short and J 2 bases short, with 6 bases between. CDR3 DNA sequence: TGCGCCAGCAGCTTGGGGGGTACCTATAATTCACCCCTCCACTTT. Translating it yields CASSLGGTYNSPLHF.

This clone has a handful of counts. This chain links TRBV9 with TRBJ2-5; D is perhaps TRBD1 (6 bases). In germline, CDR1 is SGDLS, CDR2 YYNGEE. V gave up 0 bases and J gave up 5 bases, with 11 bases separating them. This CDR3 is 14 amino acids long. CDR3 region: CASSVAVGGETQYF. For the CDR3, the DNA is TGTGCCAGCAGCGTAGCTGTTGGGGGCGAGACCCAGTACTTC.

The chain employs TRBV7-9 and TRBJ2-7; the D is unclear. V was trimmed by 4 bases and J by 0 bases, leaving 4 bases between them. The CDR3 runs to 12 residues. Germline V gives CDR1 SEHNR, CDR2 FQNEAQ (reference sequence). CDR3 nucleotide sequence: TGTGCCAGCAGCTCTCTCTCCTACGAGCAGTACTTC. Translated: CASSSLSYEQYF.

J is TRBJ1-3 and V is TRBV12-3 or TRBV12-4; D call uncertain. The CDR3 runs 13 residues. V gave up 8 bases and J gave up 4 bases, with 12 bases separating them. DNA of the CDR3: TGTGCCAGCCTCCCCGGTCTCGGAAACACCATATATTTT. Amino acid sequence: CASLPGLGNTIYF.

The chain couples TRBV27 to TRBJ2-3, with D hard to call. V was cut by 7 bases and J by 6 bases, with 14 bases left in between. The CDR3 has 13 amino acids. Germline CDR1 and CDR2: MNHEY and SMNVEV (reference sequence). CDR3 residues: CASKSPFLDTQYF. The CDR3 DNA follows: TGTGCCAGCAAGAGCCCTTTTTTGGATACGCAGTATTTT.

V gene TRBV19 combines with J gene TRBJ1-2, with D hard to call. Germline loops: CDR1 LNHDA, CDR2 SQIVND (reference sequence). CDR3 size: 14 residues. Trimming took off 7 bases at V and 3 bases at J, with 15 bases between the two ends. CDR3 DNA sequence: TGTGCCAGTACCCAGATAGGGCCTTACTATGGCTACACCTTC. Translating gives CASTQIGPYYGYTF.

This chain uses TRBV5-1 with TRBJ2-6; TRBD1 aligns across 7 bases. Germline CDR1 reads SGHRS; CDR2 reads YFSETQ. The CDR3 totals 18 residues. The V segment lost 2 bases and the J segment 0 bases; nucleotides outside the gene matches: 8. CDR3 residues: CASSLGPGGVSGANVLTF. The CDR3 DNA follows: TGCGCCAGCAGCTTAGGTCCAGGGGGAGTCTCTGGGGCCAACGTCCTGACTTTC.

The chain carries TRBV7-9 and TRBJ1-1; TRBD1 agrees at 8 bases. V trimming: 5 bases; J trimming: 7 bases; junction bases outside the gene matches: 9. CDR3 length: 14 residues. Per germline, CDR1 SEHNR and CDR2 FQNEAQ (reference sequence). The CDR3 DNA follows: TGTGCCAGCAGCCCCACAGGGGGGAATGTTGAAGCTTTCTTT. Its protein product is CASSPTGGNVEAFF.

This sequence joins TRBV14 and TRBJ2-2, with a weak D call TRBD1 (6 bases). Germline V CDR1 and CDR2: SGHDN, FVKESK. V was shortened by 1 base and J by 4 bases, with 16 bases between the two germline ends. This CDR3 is 17 amino acids long. CDR3 bases: TGTGCCAGCAGCCAAGGGACAGCTTCGCTGTTCACCGGGGAGCTGTTTTTT. It encodes CASSQGTASLFTGELFF.

The rearrangement links TRBV4-2 to TRBJ1-6; 7 bases line up with TRBD1. This CDR3 is 16 amino acids long. V lost 3 bases and J lost 9; bases outside the gene matches: 11. The germline V gene has CDR1 LGHNA and CDR2 YNFKEQ. The CDR3 coding sequence is TGTGCCAGCAGCCACGAGACGACAGGGTTTGTTTCACCCCTCCACTTT. It specifies CASSHETTGFVSPLHF.

The chain couples TRBV5-1 to TRBJ1-2, with D tentatively TRBD1 (5 bases). This CDR3 comprises 12 residues. Trimming removed 1 base at V and 7 bases at J, with 8 bases between. Germline V gene lookup returns CDR1 SGHRS and CDR2 YFSETQ. The CDR3 loop is CASSLSGGGYTF. The CDR3 coding sequence is TGCGCCAGCAGCTTGTCGGGGGGTGGCTACACCTTC.

This sequence joins TRBV5-6 and TRBJ1-1; D is undetermined. Trimming cost V 3 bases and J 3 bases, with 12 bases left between them. Germline-derived CDR1 and CDR2 are SGHDT and YYEEEE. The CDR3 contains 14 residues. CDR3 sequence: CASSWREGDTEAFF. CDR3 nucleotide sequence: TGTGCCAGCAGCTGGAGGGAAGGCGACACTGAAGCTTTCTTT. Drawing the rest from reference TRBV5-6 and TRBJ1-1, the complete variable domain is DAGVTQSPTHLIKTRGQQVTLRCSPKSGHDTVSWYQQALGQGPQFIFQYYEEEERQRGNFPDRFSGHQFPNYSSELNVNALLLGDSALYLCASSWREGDTEAFFGQGTRLTVV.

This chain connects TRBV5-6 to TRBJ2-7, with 9 bases identical to TRBD2. CDR1 and CDR2 from the germline V gene are SGHDT and YYEEEE. Trimming removed 2 bases from V and 0 bases from J; junction bases left unmatched: 3. The CDR3 consists of 15 residues. CDR3 residues: CASSLGSGSSYEQYF. Written as DNA, the CDR3 is TGTGCCAGCAGCTTAGGTAGCGGGAGCTCCTACGAGCAGTACTTC.

The V gene is TRBV28, the J gene TRBJ1-2, with D uncertain. The CDR3 sequence is 12 residues long. The V and J ends lost 4 bases and 8 bases respectively, with 11 bases between them. The germline V gene encodes CDR1 MDHEN and CDR2 SYDVKM. The CDR3 is CASSSDGPGYTF. The CDR3 DNA reads as TGTGCCAGCAGTTCCGATGGCCCGGGCTACACCTTC.

The V call is TRBV30, the J call TRBJ1-1; D is undetermined. The V and J ends lost 0 bases and 4 bases respectively, with 12 bases between them. The CDR3 runs to 14 residues. Germline V lookup: CDR1 GTSNPN, CDR2 SVGIG (reference sequence). CDR3 DNA: TGTGCCTGGAGTGTAGGTGCCCGGGTCACTGAAGCTTTCTTT. Its protein product is CAWSVGARVTEAFF.

In its sample, this clone was seen a few times. V is TRBV5-4 and J is TRBJ2-1; the D gene is possibly TRBD1 (5 bases). This CDR3 is 12 amino acids long. CDR1 SGHNT and CDR2 YYREEE come from the germline V gene (reference sequence). Trimming took 0 bases from V and 9 from J, leaving 7 bases between them. DNA for the CDR3: TGTGCCAGCAGCTTGGATAGGGGTGAGCAGTTCTTC. Translated: CASSLDRGEQFF. The full variable domain, with the rest looked up from reference TRBV5-4 and TRBJ2-1, is ETGVTQSPTHLIKTRGQQVTLRCSSQSGHNTVSWYQQALGQGPQFIFQYYREEENGRGNFPPRFSGLQFPNYSSELNVNALELDDSALYLCASSLDRGEQFFGPGTRLTVL.

The J gene is TRBJ1-1, the V gene TRBV29-1, with D tentatively TRBD1 (6 bases). V was shortened by 6 bases and J by 8 bases, with 16 bases between the two germline ends. The CDR3 totals 12 residues. Germline CDR1 and CDR2: SQVTM and ANQGSEA. CDR3 DNA sequence: TGCAGCGTCGACGCTGGGGGCAGGGAAGCTTTCTTT. Its protein product is CSVDAGGREAFF.

The chain links TRBV19 to TRBJ1-5; no clear D. This CDR3 is 15 amino acids long. The V gene lost 3 bases and the J gene lost 2 bases, with 11 bases spanning the gap. Germline loops: CDR1 LNHDA, CDR2 SQIVND (reference sequence). The chain's CDR3 is CASSIADGGNQPQHF. CDR3 bases: TGTGCCAGTAGTATCGCCGACGGTGGCAATCAGCCCCAGCATTTT.

The sample holds one count of this clone. This chain connects TRBV6-1 to TRBJ1-5; 8 nucleotides align to TRBD1. The germline CDR1 and CDR2 sequences are MNHNS and SASEGT. The CDR3 is 15 residues long. The ends lost 0 bases at V and 9 bases at J; junction bases unmatched: 7. The chain's CDR3 is CASSEAGQAKPPQHF. The DNA for the CDR3 is TGTGCCAGCAGTGAAGCGGGACAGGCGAAGCCGCCCCAGCATTTT.

V is TRBV28 and J is TRBJ1-2, with a possible D match to TRBD1 (5 bases). V lost 1 base to trimming and J lost 8 bases, with 8 bases between them. CDR1 is MDHEN and CDR2 is SYDVKM in the germline V gene. CDR3 length equals 12 residues. The CDR3 nucleotides read TGTGCCAGCAGTTTATTCAGGGTCGGCTACACCTTC. Its protein product is CASSLFRVGYTF.

The gene calls are TRBV7-7 and TRBJ2-3; D might be TRBD2 (6 bases). Germline CDR1 reads SSHAT; CDR2 reads FNYEAQ (reference sequence). There are 15 residues in the CDR3. V shed 2 bases and J shed 7 bases, with 16 bases lying between them. CDR3: CASSLSDGSGYTQYF. The CDR3 DNA sequence: TGTGCCAGCAGCTTATCTGACGGGAGTGGTTATACGCAGTATTTT.

This clone was recorded once. The rearrangement links TRBV13 to TRBJ2-7; D is uncertain. CDR3 size: 13 residues. Germline V gene lookup returns CDR1 PRHDT and CDR2 FYEKMQ (reference sequence). V was cut by 0 bases and J by 7 bases, with 10 bases left in between. The CDR3 spells CASSLGLKWEQYF. In nucleotides, the CDR3 is TGTGCCAGCAGCTTAGGATTAAAATGGGAGCAGTACTTC.

V usage is TRBV10-1 and J usage is TRBJ2-1, with TRBD1 matching over 12 bases. Germline V gene data show CDR1 as WNHNN and CDR2 as SYGVQD (reference sequence). V was pared by 0 bases and J by 8 bases, with 2 bases of the junction left unmatched. The CDR3 loop spans 15 amino acids. The DNA of the CDR3 is TGCGCCAGCAGTGAGTCGGGACAGGGGGCACATGAGCAGTTCTTC. Protein product: CASSESGQGAHEQFF.

The chain carries TRBV19 and TRBJ2-7; 10 nucleotides line up with TRBD1. Germline V gives CDR1 LNHDA, CDR2 SQIVND (reference sequence). The ends lost 8 bases at V and 5 bases at J; junction bases unmatched: 6. The CDR3 runs 13 residues. The CDR3 loop is CASGWTGGNEQYF. Written as DNA, the CDR3 is TGTGCCAGTGGCTGGACAGGGGGAAACGAGCAGTACTTC.

The J gene is TRBJ2-5, the V gene TRBV2, with 7 bases matching TRBD2. Germline V CDR1 and CDR2: SNHLY, FYNNEI. CDR3 length equals 16 residues. The J segment lost 4 bases and the V segment lost 6 bases, leaving 14 bases of the junction unmatched. CDR3 bases: TGTGCCAGCAGGGGTCTGAGCGGGGAGATCCGAGAGACCCAGTACTTC. Encoded protein: CASRGLSGEIRETQYF.

This clone was observed once. Germline is not matched at one junction end, which may reflect a read error. The CDR3 nucleotides are TGTGCCAGAAGATTGGGGGACAGGGAGGATGAAGCTTTCTTT. This sequence encodes CARRLGDREDEAFF. The V and J genes are TRBV5-3 and TRBJ1-1; 9 positions agree with TRBD1. TRBV5-3 is identified as an open reading frame with a role that is uncertain. This CDR3 is 14 amino acids long.

The rearrangement links TRBV10-3 to TRBJ1-4, with TRBD1 as a possible D gene (5 bases). Trimming left V 4 bases short and J 6 bases short, with 9 bases between. The CDR3 is 13 residues long. CDR1 is ENHRY and CDR2 is SYGVKD in the germline V gene. For the CDR3, the DNA is TGTGCCATCAGTGTGGCGGGGGATGAAAAACTGTTTTTT. It encodes CAISVAGDEKLFF.

A few counts support this clone. The V and J genes are TRBV7-9 and TRBJ1-2, with TRBD1 matching over 7 bases. The germline CDR1 and CDR2 sequences are SEHNR and FQNEAQ (reference sequence). V lost 1 base to trimming and J lost 4 bases; unmatched junction nucleotides: 0. This CDR3 has 13 residues. This CDR3 reads CASSLDRGYGYTF. CDR3 nucleotide sequence: TGTGCCAGCAGCTTAGACAGGGGCTATGGCTACACCTTC.

This clone occurred a few times. V is TRBV16 and J is TRBJ1-4, with D possibly being TRBD1 (6 bases). The V and J ends lost 0 bases and 7 bases respectively, with 15 bases between them. Germline V gives CDR1 KGHSY, CDR2 FQNENV. The CDR3 covers 16 residues. The CDR3, as DNA: TGTGCCAGCAGCCAATCGCTCCCGGGGGCAGGTGAAAAACTGTTTTTT. Amino acid sequence: CASSQSLPGAGEKLFF.